Presented here are 18 T cell receptor beta chains from one specimen sequenced in a study of T cells in Graves' hyperthyroidism and ophthalmopathy. What was amplified from RNA transcripts were TCR beta CDR3 regions. HTBI primers were used for first-round RT-PCR of the TCR CDR3. MiXCR was run by TCRdb on the multiplex PCR reads, yielding one entry per CDR3 protein. The data show about 640,000 distinct CDR3 sequences, with around 20% seen just once and roughly 30% held by the top ten. The sequencing sample was made of blood. These receptors were collected from a man aged 25-45 years with Graves' ophthalmopathy.

This chain uses TRBV5-1 with TRBJ2-3; 8 bases align to TRBD2. The V segment lost 5 bases and the J segment 2 bases; nucleotides outside the gene matches: 7. Germline V gene lookup returns CDR1 SGHRS and CDR2 YFSETQ. This CDR3 spans 15 amino acids. CDR3 DNA sequence: TGCGCCAGCAGGACGGGAGGGCCGGTCACAGATACGCAGTATTTT. Translation: CASRTGGPVTDTQYF.

The chain carries TRBV20-1 and TRBJ2-7; D gene unclear. Germline CDR1 and CDR2: DFQATT and SNEGSKA (reference sequence). Trimming stripped 5 bases from V and 2 bases from J, with 13 bases between. The CDR3 has 13 amino acids. For the CDR3, the DNA is TGCAGTGCTCCAAGTAGGGCTACCTACGAGCAGTACTTC. Amino acid sequence: CSAPSRATYEQYF.

Only one count was recorded for this clonotype. The J gene is TRBJ2-1, the V gene TRBV12-3 or TRBV12-4, with unresolved D. Trimming stripped 10 bases from V and 15 bases from J, with 19 bases between. The CDR3 sequence is 11 residues long. In DNA, the CDR3 is TGTGCCATTTTGGATTCGGGTTGGTGGTTCTTC. Residues: CAILDSGWWFF.

With regard to this clonotype: An end of the junction does not agree with germline; a read error may underlie this. The chain combines TRBV5-1 with TRBJ1-3; D is possibly TRBD1 (6 bases). The CDR3 has 16 amino acids. The germline V gene encodes CDR1 SGHRS and CDR2 YFSETQ. The CDR3 nucleotides are TGCGCCAGCAGCTTGGTTGGGGACATCTCTGGAAACACCGTATATTTT. It codes for CASSLVGDISGNTVYF.

This chain joins TRBV27 and TRBJ2-7; TRBD2 matches at 11 bases. V shed 8 bases, J shed 2 bases, and the junction held 5 bases outside the gene matches. This CDR3 is 14 amino acids long. The germline CDR1 and CDR2 sequences are MNHEY and SMNVEV (reference sequence). CDR3 sequence (DNA): TGTGCCAGCCAGGGACTAGCGGTGACCTACGAGCAGTACTTC. It is translated as CASQGLAVTYEQYF.

This clonotype was seen at least ten times. The rearrangement uses TRBV11-2 and TRBJ2-1, with TRBD2 identical over 16 bases. Germline assignment: CDR1 SGHAT and CDR2 FQNNGV. The CDR3 length is 16 residues. V lost 5 bases and J lost 8; bases outside the gene matches: 6. CDR3 region: CASSLGTSGRGDEQFF. The CDR3 nucleotides are TGTGCCAGCAGCCTCGGGACTAGCGGGAGGGGGGATGAGCAGTTCTTC.

The V and J genes are TRBV2 and TRBJ2-7; D call uncertain. The CDR3 runs 15 residues. V was shortened by 2 bases and J by 0 bases, with 11 bases between the two germline ends. CDR1 and CDR2 from the germline V gene are SNHLY and FYNNEI. The CDR3 loop is CASSEPGAFSYEQYF. CDR3 DNA: TGTGCCAGCAGTGAACCGGGCGCGTTCTCCTACGAGCAGTACTTC.

The V call is TRBV16, the J call TRBJ2-2, with no clear D. V shed 2 bases and J shed 5 bases, with 6 bases lying between them. This CDR3 spans 13 amino acids. Germline assignment: CDR1 KGHSY and CDR2 FQNENV. The CDR3 nucleotides are TGTGCCAGCAGCCAAGCTCTAACCGGGGAGCTGTTTTTT. The encoded protein is CASSQALTGELFF.

This clonotype was recorded a few times. V usage is TRBV28 and J usage is TRBJ2-2; D possibly corresponds to TRBD2 (5 bases). The V end lost 3 bases, the J end lost 9 bases, and 14 bases lay between the germline ends. The germline V gene has CDR1 MDHEN and CDR2 SYDVKM. The CDR3 totals 14 residues. The CDR3 here is CASSLIVRARELFF. The DNA for the CDR3 is TGTGCCAGCAGTTTGATTGTGAGGGCGCGGGAGCTGTTTTTT.

In regard to this clonotype: Possible read error: a much larger clone is one base away. The CDR3 does not end in the conserved phenylalanine or tryptophan, so this is likely a read error. The chain couples TRBV7-2 to TRBJ2-7; TRBD2 agrees at 10 bases. The germline gives CDR1 SGHTA, CDR2 FQGNSA. The CDR3 loop spans 14 amino acids. Trimming removed 5 bases from V and 6 bases from J; junction bases left unmatched: 7. The CDR3 reads CASSPESGRGEQYL. CDR3 coding DNA: TGTGCCAGCAGCCCGGAGAGCGGGAGGGGCGAGCAGTACCTC.

This clonotype was counted between two and nine times. One junction end disagrees with the germline gene, perhaps due to a read error. The rearrangement links TRBV28 to TRBJ2-7; the D gene is possibly TRBD1 (5 bases). Germline assignment: CDR1 MDHEN and CDR2 SYDVKM. CDR3 size: 12 residues. The CDR3 DNA reads TGTGCCAGCAGCTTAGACAGCTACGGGCAGTACTTC. This translates into CASSLDSYGQYF.

Only one count was recorded for this clonotype. The chain joins TRBV10-2 to TRBJ2-3; D is unclear. The CDR3 is 12 amino acids. The V gene lost 6 bases and the J gene lost 7 bases, with 11 bases spanning the gap. Germline V gene data show CDR1 as WSHSY and CDR2 as SAAADI. CDR3 region: CASSRDIHTQYF. CDR3 DNA sequence: TGCGCCAGCAGCCGAGATATACATACGCAGTATTTT.

This clonotype showed up many times. This CDR3 is CASSDRTGNTEAFF. For the CDR3, the DNA is TGTGCCAGCAGTGACCGAACAGGGAACACTGAAGCTTTCTTT. The chain is built from TRBV6-4 and TRBJ1-1; a weak D match, TRBD1 (5 bases). This CDR3 comprises 14 residues. The germline gives CDR1 MRHNA, CDR2 SNTAGT. The V end was cut by 2 bases, the J end by 1 base, with 8 bases between.

This clonotype has a count of ten or more. This chain uses TRBV11-2 with TRBJ2-5; D not resolved. CDR1 is SGHAT, CDR2 FQNNGV, per germline. This CDR3 has 12 amino acids. V dropped 5 bases and J dropped 5 bases, with 9 bases sitting between them. The CDR3 region is CASSPDFETQYF. DNA of the CDR3: TGTGCCAGCAGCCCAGATTTTGAGACCCAGTACTTC. The full variable domain, its missing parts supplied by reference TRBV11-2 and TRBJ2-5, is EAGVAQSPRYKIIEKRQSVAFWCNPISGHATLYWYQQILGQGPKLLIQFQNNGVVDDSQLPKDRFSAERLKGVDSTLKIQPAKLEDSAVYLCASSPDFETQYFGPGTRLLVL.

The chain is built from TRBV5-1 and TRBJ1-1; D may be TRBD1 (6 bases). In germline, CDR1 is SGHRS, CDR2 YFSETQ. The CDR3 has 14 amino acids. The ends were cut back, 4 bases at V and 4 bases at J, with 14 bases in the middle. CDR3 bases: TGCGCCAGCAGCCCCCCGGGGGCGAGCACTGAAGCTTTCTTT. This codes for CASSPPGASTEAFF.

The chain carries TRBV12-3 or TRBV12-4 and TRBJ2-7, with 7 positions matching TRBD2. CDR3 size: 13 residues. V was pared by 6 bases and J by 2 bases, with 4 bases of the junction left unmatched. The CDR3 region is CASSGLVTYEQYF. The CDR3 DNA reads TGTGCCAGCAGCGGACTAGTAACCTACGAGCAGTACTTC.

This clonotype occurred many times. The rearrangement uses TRBV6-1 and TRBJ1-5, with TRBD1 identical over 7 bases. Germline CDR1 and CDR2: MNHNS and SASEGT. The CDR3 runs to 19 residues. After removal of 1 base from V and 0 bases from J, the junction contained 12 bases not matched to a gene. CDR3: CASSEDPGDSDYSNQPQHF. The CDR3 DNA is TGTGCCAGCAGTGAAGATCCCGGGGACAGCGATTATAGCAATCAGCCCCAGCATTTT.

In the case of this clonotype: Being one base from a much bigger clone, this may be a read error. The rearrangement joins TRBV2 to TRBJ2-3; 11 bases agree with TRBD2. There are 15 residues in the CDR3. Germline V lookup: CDR1 SNHLY, CDR2 FYNNEI. The CDR3 spells CTSSPTSGSPDTQYF. CDR3 nucleotide sequence: TGTACCAGCAGTCCCACTAGCGGGAGCCCAGATACGCAGTATTTT.